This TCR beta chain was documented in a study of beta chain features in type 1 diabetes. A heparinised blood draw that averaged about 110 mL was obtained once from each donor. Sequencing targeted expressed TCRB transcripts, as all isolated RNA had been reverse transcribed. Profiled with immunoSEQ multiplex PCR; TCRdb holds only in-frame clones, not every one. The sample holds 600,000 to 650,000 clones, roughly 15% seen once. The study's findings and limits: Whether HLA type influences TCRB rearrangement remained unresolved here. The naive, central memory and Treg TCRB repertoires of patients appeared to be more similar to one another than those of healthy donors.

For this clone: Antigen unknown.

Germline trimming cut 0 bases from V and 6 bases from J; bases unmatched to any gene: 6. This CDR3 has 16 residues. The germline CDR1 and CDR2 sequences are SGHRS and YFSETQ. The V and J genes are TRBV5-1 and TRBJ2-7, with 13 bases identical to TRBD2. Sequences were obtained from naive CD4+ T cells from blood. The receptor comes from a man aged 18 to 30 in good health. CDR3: CASSLGGTSGKGEQYF. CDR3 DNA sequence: TGCGCCAGCAGCTTGGGCGGGACTAGCGGGAAGGGCGAGCAGTACTTC.